The 10 T cell receptor beta chains below were found in one sample sequenced in a study of cytomegalovirus exposure and HLA in healthy donors. Data came from immunoSEQ multiplex PCR; TCRdb stores just in-frame clones and leaves some out. This table has around 150,000 clones, approximately 84% appearing once. Sequenced: PBMCs. The source is a man aged 25-40 years in good health and CMV-seropositive.

This clone turned up a few times. The chain recombines TRBV10-1 with TRBJ1-1, with unresolved D. Germline CDR1 reads WNHNN; CDR2 reads SYGVQD (reference sequence). V was clipped by 6 bases and J by 10 bases, with 21 bases between them. The CDR3 length is 14 residues. This chain's CDR3 is CASREFGGPGRAFF. The DNA of the CDR3 is TGCGCCAGCAGGGAATTCGGCGGCCCGGGTCGAGCTTTCTTT.

The rearrangement uses TRBV9 and TRBJ2-7; 9 bases are shared with TRBD1. J gave up 5 bases and V 2 bases, and 2 bases lay outside the gene matches. There are 13 residues in the CDR3. Per the germline V gene, CDR1 is SGDLS and CDR2 is YYNGEE. CDR3 residues: CASSVTGGNEQYF. DNA of the CDR3: TGTGCCAGCAGCGTCACAGGGGGCAACGAGCAGTACTTC.

The chain couples TRBV11-3 to TRBJ1-1, with 8 nucleotides matching TRBD1. The junction had 6 bases not matched to a gene; V was cut back by 5 bases and J by 4 bases. Germline loops: CDR1 SGHNT, CDR2 YENEEA. This CDR3 is 14 amino acids long. As DNA, the CDR3 is TGTGCCAGCAGCGCCGGGACAGGCGCCACTGAAGCTTTCTTT. Its translation: CASSAGTGATEAFF.

The chain couples TRBV5-6 to TRBJ2-7; 8 bases align to TRBD2. The trim removed 5 bases at V and 0 bases at J, leaving 10 bases unmatched. CDR1 and CDR2 (germline): SGHDT, YYEEEE. This CDR3 spans 16 amino acids. CDR3 sequence: CASSQTRGRPSYEQYF. CDR3 coding DNA: TGTGCCAGCAGTCAAACCCGCGGGAGGCCCTCCTACGAGCAGTACTTC. The full variable domain, its missing parts supplied by reference TRBV5-6 and TRBJ2-7, is DAGVTQSPTHLIKTRGQQVTLRCSPKSGHDTVSWYQQALGQGPQFIFQYYEEEERQRGNFPDRFSGHQFPNYSSELNVNALLLGDSALYLCASSQTRGRPSYEQYFGPGTRLTVT.

The gene calls are TRBV2 and TRBJ2-6, with no clear D. Trimming took off 7 bases at V and 0 bases at J, with 10 bases between the two ends. CDR3 length: 15 residues. CDR1 is SNHLY and CDR2 is FYNNEI in the germline V gene. CDR3 in amino acids: CASTAESSGANVLTF. Written as DNA, the CDR3 is TGTGCCAGCACGGCGGAAAGCTCTGGGGCCAACGTCCTGACTTTC.

The chain recombines TRBV29-1 with TRBJ2-5, with 12 nucleotides matching TRBD2. With V trimmed by 5 bases and J by 3 bases, 7 bases remained unmatched. This CDR3 spans 15 amino acids. Germline-derived CDR1 and CDR2 are SQVTM and ANQGSEA. The chain's CDR3 is CSVRGRLAGEETQYF. CDR3 DNA: TGCAGCGTTCGTGGGCGACTAGCGGGAGAAGAGACCCAGTACTTC.

The chain carries TRBV9 and TRBJ1-1; D unclear. Germline V gives CDR1 SGDLS, CDR2 YYNGEE. The germline V and J ends were trimmed by 4 bases and 0 bases, with 16 bases remaining between them. The CDR3 loop spans 16 amino acids. CDR3 amino acids: CASSTGSSLMNTEAFF. CDR3 sequence (DNA): TGTGCCAGCAGCACCGGGTCATCTTTAATGAACACTGAAGCTTTCTTT.

This chain connects TRBV7-9 to TRBJ1-5, with 8 nucleotides matching TRBD1. Germline assignment: CDR1 SEHNR and CDR2 FQNEAQ (reference sequence). J lost 7 bases, V lost 5 bases, and 7 bases had no gene match. This CDR3 has 14 amino acids. The CDR3 reads CASSRRGQGQPQHF. In DNA, the CDR3 is TGTGCCAGCAGCCGCAGGGGGCAAGGGCAGCCCCAGCATTTT.

This clone was found once. The CDR3 here is CASKYGNTEAFF. CDR3 bases: TGTGCCAGCAAGTACGGGAACACTGAAGCTTTCTTT. This chain uses TRBV2 with TRBJ1-1, with D hard to call. The CDR3 totals 12 residues. CDR1 is SNHLY and CDR2 is FYNNEI in the germline V gene. Trimming shortened V by 7 bases and J by 1 base, and 7 bases separated the two germline ends.

This chain uses TRBV5-6 with TRBJ1-6; D remains ambiguous. From germline, CDR1 is SGHDT and CDR2 YYEEEE. This CDR3 comprises 13 residues. Trimming took 5 bases from V and 4 from J, leaving 7 bases between them. For the CDR3, the DNA is TGTGCCAGCAGGAGTGGTTATAATTCACCCCTCCACTTT. This encodes CASRSGYNSPLHF.